This TCR beta chain was observed in a study of graft-versus-host responses after intestinal transplantation. Study as a whole: Transplants given to recipients were multivisceral, liver-intestinal, or isolated intestinal. Anti-thymocyte globulin served as induction for all recipients, who then took tacrolimus and steroids for 3 to 4 years.

Study observations and caveats: GvH clones occurred in recipient marrow; some first appeared in ileum or blood. Individuals carrying graft-donor T cell macrochimerism showed high graft-versus-host to host-versus-graft clonal ratios in allografts.

This CDR3 spans 14 amino acids. CDR1 is SEHNR, CDR2 FQNEAQ, per germline (reference sequence). The V and J ends lost 8 bases and 3 bases respectively, with 17 bases between them. In regard to this clone: What it recognizes is unknown.

Sequencing used immunoSEQ multiplex PCR; TCRdb keeps in-frame clones, though not all of them. This repertoire shows 60,000 to 65,000 clones, approximately 91% found once; its top ten account for around 1.7%. Sample: unstimulated CD8+ T cells sorted from spleen or lymph node cells, taken before transplant. The clonotype originates from a human donor who was the organ donor for an intestinal transplant. The chain uses TRBV7-9 and TRBJ2-7; D might be TRBD2 (6 bases). CDR3 nucleotides: TGTGCCAGCGGCACCCGACTAGTAAGCTACGAGCAGTACTTC. Its protein is CASGTRLVSYEQYF.